These T cell receptor beta chains were read from a single sample in a study of CD8+CD57+ T cells in acquired aplastic anemia. TCRdb redid the calling of the reads with MiXCR, one entry per CDR3 protein. The top ten clones hold around 20% of a sample with approximately 200,000 distinct CDR3 sequences, approximately 51% of them seen once. Sequences were obtained from sorted CD4+, CD8+, or CD8+CD57+ T cells (not recorded which) from PBMCs. These receptors were obtained from a human donor with aplastic anemia. The CDR3 runs from the conserved cysteine through the conserved F or W. A D gene is named only where the DNA matches it firmly. Not every row has a clone size; where given, it reads once, few, many or a size class.

size	V	J	D	CDR3	DNA
many	TRBV6-4	TRBJ2-4	NA	CASSDPAVGIQYF	TGTGCCAGCAGTGACCCGGCGGTCGGCATTCAGTACTTC
many	TRBV5-1	TRBJ1-4	NA	CASSLDQSNEKLFF	TGCGCCAGCAGCTTGGACCAGTCAAATGAAAAACTGTTTTTT
NA	TRBV9	TRBJ2-3	NA	CASSVVSDTQYF	TGTGCCAGCAGCGTAGTTTCGGATACGCAGTATTTT
many	TRBV20-1	TRBJ1-2	TRBD1	CSARDPGRTGGDGYTF	TGCAGTGCTAGAGACCCTGGCAGGACAGGGGGCGATGGCTACACCTTC
many	TRBV20-1	TRBJ2-1	TRBD2	CSASAGVAWNEQFF	TGCAGTGCTAGTGCGGGGGTCGCCTGGAATGAGCAGTTCTTC
many	TRBV10-1	TRBJ1-1	NA	CASSQNEDSKNTEAFF	TGCGCCAGCAGTCAAAACGAGGACAGTAAGAACACTGAAGCTTTCTTT
NA	TRBV25-1	TRBJ2-1	NA	CASSPPVARGANEQFF	TGTGCCAGCAGCCCCCCAGTCGCGCGGGGTGCCAATGAGCAGTTCTTC
many	TRBV20-1	TRBJ1-2	NA	CSAQGEGYTF	TGCAGTGCCCAGGGAGAGGGCTACACCTTC
NA	TRBV5-1	TRBJ1-2	NA	CASSLSRQGRDGYTF	TGCGCCAGCAGCTTGAGTCGGCAGGGGAGGGATGGCTACACCTTC
few	TRBV18	TRBJ1-1	TRBD1	CASSPFTQGDLAFF	TGTGCCAGCTCACCATTCACACAGGGGGATTTGGCTTTCTTT
many	TRBV12-3/TRBV12-4	TRBJ1-5	NA	CASSLLGDNPNQPQHF	TGTGCCAGCAGTTTATTGGGGGATAACCCTAATCAGCCCCAGCATTTT
NA	TRBV19	TRBJ1-1	TRBD1	CASTRDSQLMNTEAFF	TGTGCCAGTACCCGGGACAGCCAATTGATGAACACTGAAGCTTTCTTT
NA	TRBV14	TRBJ1-1	NA	CASSAGTPRSTEAFF	TGTGCCAGCTCAGCCGGGACTCCCAGGTCCACTGAAGCTTTCTTT
NA	TRBV11-2	TRBJ2-1	TRBD1	CASSPDREQFF	TGTGCCAGCAGCCCGGACAGGGAGCAGTTCTTC
many	TRBV19	TRBJ1-2	NA	CASSHPSGGRYGYTF	TGTGCCAGTAGTCACCCCTCCGGCGGACGGTACGGCTACACCTTC
NA	TRBV5-1	TRBJ1-4	NA	CASSLNTGKLFF	TGCGCCAGCAGCTTGAATACAGGGAAACTGTTTTTT
many	TRBV6-6	TRBJ2-6	NA	CASSRGGAITSSGANVLTF	TGTGCCAGCAGTCGAGGGGGGGCGATTACTAGCTCTGGGGCCAACGTCCTGACTTTC
NA	TRBV2	TRBJ2-3	NA	CASSERQSFTDTQYF	TGTGCCAGCAGTGAGAGACAGAGCTTCACAGATACGCAGTATTTT
NA	TRBV7-9	TRBJ2-3	NA	CASRDSPADTQYF	TGTGCCAGCAGGGACAGCCCGGCAGATACGCAGTATTTT
many	TRBV19	TRBJ2-3	NA	CASSTSYEDTQYF	TGTGCCAGTAGTACGTCGTATGAGGATACGCAGTATTTT
NA	TRBV10-1	TRBJ2-5	TRBD2	CASSGSGGSRNGQYF	TGCGCCAGCAGTGGATCGGGGGGGAGTAGGAATGGGCAGTACTTC
NA	TRBV20-1	TRBJ1-2	NA	CGASLKGYGYTF	TGCGGTGCTAGTCTCAAAGGGTATGGCTACACCTTC
NA	TRBV6-1	TRBJ2-1	TRBD2	CASSEVGGAQQFF	TGTGCCAGCAGTGAAGTCGGGGGGGCACAGCAGTTCTTC
NA	TRBV20-1	TRBJ1-6	NA	CSARGFGAHNSPLHF	TGCAGTGCTAGGGGGTTCGGGGCCCATAATTCACCCCTCCACTTT
NA	TRBV20-1	TRBJ2-7	NA	CSAMRSSYEQYF	TGCAGTGCTATGCGTAGCTCCTACGAGCAGTACTTC
NA	TRBV7-3	TRBJ2-1	TRBD2	CASSPRTSGEYNEQFF	TGTGCCAGCAGCCCCCGGACTAGCGGGGAGTACAATGAGCAGTTCTTC
few	TRBV18	TRBJ1-1	TRBD1	CASSPPEGATEAFF	TGTGCCAGCTCACCACCAGAGGGGGCCACTGAAGCTTTCTTT
many	TRBV28	TRBJ1-2	TRBD1	CASSLGGQGMDTF	TGTGCCAGCAGTTTGGGGGGACAGGGAATGGACACCTTC
many	TRBV7-9	TRBJ2-6	NA	CASSLSSDNSGANVLTF	TGTGCCAGCAGCTTATCAAGTGATAACTCTGGGGCCAACGTCCTGACTTTC
many	TRBV5-1	TRBJ1-6	NA	CASSLVPGLSNSPLHF	TGCGCCAGCAGCTTGGTCCCGGGACTTAGTAATTCACCCCTCCACTTT
NA	TRBV2	TRBJ2-7	NA	CASSDGGRVPYEQYF	TGTGCCAGCAGTGATGGTGGCAGGGTGCCCTACGAGCAGTACTTC
many	TRBV7-8	TRBJ1-2	TRBD1	CASSLEGQFFRYGYTF	TGTGCCAGCAGCTTAGAGGGACAGTTTTTCCGCTATGGCTACACCTTC
NA	TRBV29-1	TRBJ1-2	TRBD1	CSALDRNYGYTF	TGCAGCGCTTTGGACAGGAACTATGGCTACACCTTT
many	TRBV5-8	TRBJ1-2	NA	CASSFGGVDNYGYTF	TGTGCCAGCAGCTTCGGCGGGGTAGACAACTATGGCTACACCTTC
NA	TRBV7-2	TRBJ2-5	NA	CASSLPEQETQYF	TGTGCCAGCAGCTTACCAGAACAAGAGACCCAGTACTTC
many	TRBV20-1	TRBJ1-4	TRBD1	CSATFPGQVSPTNEKLFF	TGCAGTGCTACCTTCCCGGGACAGGTTTCGCCCACTAATGAAAAACTGTTTTTT
many	TRBV7-7	TRBJ2-6	NA	CASSPSAGANVLTF	TGTGCTAGCAGCCCCAGCGCAGGGGCCAACGTCCTGACTTTC
many	TRBV6-5	TRBJ1-4	NA	CASTSTDLNEKLFF	TGTGCCAGCACCTCCACGGATCTTAATGAAAAACTGTTTTTT
NA	TRBV5-1	TRBJ2-7	NA	CASRRGQSYEQYF	TGCGCCAGCAGACGGGGCCAATCCTACGAGCAGTACTTC
many	TRBV28	TRBJ1-2	NA	CASSSYRVGYTF	TGTGCCAGCAGTTCATACAGGGTTGGCTACACCTTC
many	TRBV15	TRBJ2-3	TRBD2	CATSRTPSGGSADTQYF	TGTGCCACCAGCAGGACCCCTAGCGGGGGGTCCGCAGATACGCAGTATTTT
NA	TRBV6-4	TRBJ2-7	TRBD2	CASSVDPSGAYEQCF	TGTGCCAGCAGTGTCGATCCTAGCGGGGCCTACGAGCAGTGCTTC
many	TRBV5-1	TRBJ1-5	NA	CASSQSGNQPQHF	TGCGCCAGCAGCCAGTCGGGGAATCAGCCCCAGCATTTT
many	TRBV6-5	TRBJ2-3	TRBD1	CASSGQGASTDTQYF	TGTGCCAGCAGTGGACAGGGGGCCAGCACAGATACGCAGTATTTT
NA	TRBV3-1	TRBJ1-4	TRBD1	CASSQGRGTGVNEKLFF	TGTGCCAGCAGCCAAGGTCGAGGAACAGGGGTGAATGAAAAACTGTTTTTT
many	TRBV6-5	TRBJ1-1	NA	CASTEADMNTEAFF	TGTGCCAGCACCGAAGCAGACATGAACACTGAAGCTTTCTTT
many	TRBV11-2	TRBJ1-2	TRBD1	CASSATGVSGYTF	TGTGCCAGCAGCGCCACAGGGGTATCCGGCTACACCTTC
many	TRBV10-2	TRBJ1-2	NA	CASGVGGGYTF	TGCGCCAGCGGCGTGGGGGGTGGCTACACCTTC
NA	TRBV7-9	TRBJ2-2	TRBD2	CASSLGGGDGGRELFF	TGTGCCAGCAGCTTAGGTGGGGGGGACGGTGGGAGGGAGCTGTTTTTT
NA	TRBV10-3	TRBJ1-6	NA	CAIKGPGDYNSPLHF	TGTGCCATCAAGGGACCAGGGGACTATAATTCACCCCTCCACTTT
many	TRBV20-1	TRBJ1-1	NA	CSARDPAGSDTEAFF	TGCAGTGCTAGAGATCCGGCAGGGAGCGACACTGAAGCTTTCTTT
many	TRBV7-6	TRBJ2-5	NA	CASSTREETQYF	TGTGCCAGCAGCACCCGGGAAGAGACCCAGTACTTC
many	TRBV12-3/TRBV12-4	TRBJ1-5	NA	CASRQGNQPQHF	TGTGCCAGCAGGCAGGGGAATCAGCCCCAGCATTTT
few	TRBV7-8	TRBJ2-7	NA	CASSLARSYEQYF	TGTGCCAGCAGCTTAGCTAGGTCCTACGAGCAGTACTTC
many	TRBV20-1	TRBJ1-2	NA	CSARAMNRGNYGYTF	TGCAGTGCTAGAGCCATGAATCGGGGGAACTATGGCTACACCTTC